This TCR beta chain came from a study of shared clonotypes between healthy human individuals. The CDR3 is 17 amino acids in total, end residues counted. Germline V gives CDR1 SGDLS, CDR2 YYNGEE. As concerns this clone: Its antigen is still unknown. The DNA is left out, because the CDR3 cannot be placed on it with certainty; the CDR3 is given as TCRdb lists it.

Naive CD8 cells comprised CD45RO-negative, CCR7-positively selected cells, excluding terminally differentiated effector memory CD45RA+ cells. Every donor was a Caucasian adult from Nashville, Tennessee. The study, taken as a whole, reports: Sharing across four donors was seen in 5% to 5.5% of naive CD4 clonotypes.

Once extracted for a subset, genomic DNA was divided evenly among several immunoSEQ plates. Original processing notes: ImmunoSEQ output lacked quality scores and full-length reads, limiting matched filtering. Produced via immunoSEQ multiplex PCR; TCRdb's table is partial and in-frame only. V, J and clone size reflect that table, while D and trimming were determined from the DNA. The data hold 600,000 or so clones, with 95% to 98% observed a single time. The receptor was derived from a man between 25 and 39 years old in good health. The chain joins TRBV9 to TRBJ2-2. Sequenced input: naive CD8+ T cells sorted from blood. CDR3 sequence: CASSIFGPGPNTGELFF.